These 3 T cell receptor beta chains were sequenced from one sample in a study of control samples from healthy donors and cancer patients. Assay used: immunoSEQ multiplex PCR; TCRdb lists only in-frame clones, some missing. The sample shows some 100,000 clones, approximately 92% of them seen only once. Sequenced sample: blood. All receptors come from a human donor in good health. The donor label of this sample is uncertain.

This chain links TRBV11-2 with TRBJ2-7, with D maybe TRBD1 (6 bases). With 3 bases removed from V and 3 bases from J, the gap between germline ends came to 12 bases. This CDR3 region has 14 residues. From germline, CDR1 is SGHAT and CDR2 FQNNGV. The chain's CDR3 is CASSLGTSYYEQYF. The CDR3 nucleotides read TGTGCCAGCAGCTTGGGGACAAGTTACTACGAGCAGTACTTC.

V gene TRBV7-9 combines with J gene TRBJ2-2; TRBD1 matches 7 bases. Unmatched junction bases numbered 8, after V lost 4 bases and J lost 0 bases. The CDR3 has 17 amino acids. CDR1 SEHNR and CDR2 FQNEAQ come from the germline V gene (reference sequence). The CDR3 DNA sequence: TGTGCCAGCAGCTCTCACCTGGGACAGCCGAACACCGGGGAGCTGTTTTTT. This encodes CASSSHLGQPNTGELFF.

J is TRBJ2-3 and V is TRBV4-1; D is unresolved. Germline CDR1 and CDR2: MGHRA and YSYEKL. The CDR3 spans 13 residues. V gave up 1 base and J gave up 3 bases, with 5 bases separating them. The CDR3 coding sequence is TGCGCCAGCAGCCAAGTTATGACAGATACGCAGTATTTT. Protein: CASSQVMTDTQYF.